This passage covers 7 T cell receptor beta chains from one sample sequenced in a study of CD8+ T cells in alopecia areata. Extracted RNA was reverse transcribed into cDNA, the sequencing template. Data came from immunoSEQ multiplex PCR; TCRdb stores just in-frame clones and leaves some out. This table has 150,000 or so clones, around 55% appearing once. The starting material was CD8+ T cells sorted from blood, obtained at week 0. The receptors were sampled from a human donor with alopecia areata.

This clone turned up a few times. V and J are TRBV5-1 and TRBJ1-2; D not resolved. Trimming removed 3 bases at V and 2 bases at J, with 14 bases between. CDR1 SGHRS and CDR2 YFSETQ come from the germline V gene. The CDR3 covers 15 residues. In DNA, the CDR3 is TGCGCCAGCAGCTCGTACCCGGACGGGAACTATGGCTACACCTTC. It is translated as CASSSYPDGNYGYTF.

This sequence joins TRBV6-5 and TRBJ2-1; D gene uncertain. This CDR3 comprises 13 residues. CDR1 and CDR2 from the germline V gene are MNHEY and SVGAGI. Trimming shortened V by 7 bases and J by 6 bases, and 13 bases separated the two germline ends. CDR3 in amino acids: CASTRSLGNEQFF. In DNA form, the CDR3 reads TGTGCCAGCACCCGCTCTCTCGGCAATGAGCAGTTCTTC.

As regards this clone: The same CDR3 arises from other DNA sequences in this sample as well. CDR3 coding DNA: TGTGCCTGGAGTCCGAGCTCTGGGGCCAACGTCCTGACTTTC. Its protein is CAWSPSSGANVLTF. This chain connects TRBV30 to TRBJ2-6; D gene ambiguous. The V end lost 2 bases, the J end lost 0 bases, and 5 bases lay between the germline ends. In germline, CDR1 is GTSNPN, CDR2 SVGIG (reference sequence). This CDR3 is 14 amino acids long.

Only a few counts were recorded for this clone. This sequence joins TRBV11-2 and TRBJ2-7; tentative D call: TRBD1 (6 bases). This CDR3 spans 13 amino acids. Trimming removed 4 bases from V and 5 bases from J, with 12 bases in between. The germline V gene encodes CDR1 SGHAT and CDR2 FQNNGV. The CDR3 nucleotides are TGTGCCAGCAGCTACAGGGTGGGGGACGAGCAGTACTTC. Residues: CASSYRVGDEQYF. Using reference TRBV11-2 and TRBJ2-7 for the parts outside the CDR3, the full variable domain is EAGVAQSPRYKIIEKRQSVAFWCNPISGHATLYWYQQILGQGPKLLIQFQNNGVVDDSQLPKDRFSAERLKGVDSTLKIQPAKLEDSAVYLCASSYRVGDEQYFGPGTRLTVT.

This clone appeared a few times. This rearrangement joins TRBV29-1 to TRBJ2-7; D not resolved. Germline values: CDR1 SQVTM, CDR2 ANQGSEA. The CDR3 spans 12 residues. V lost 4 bases and J lost 1, with 8 bases in between. The CDR3 DNA reads TGCAGCGTTGGGACCGAATCCTACGAGCAGTACTTC. Translating gives CSVGTESYEQYF.

V and J are TRBV29-1 and TRBJ1-2; TRBD1 matches 8 bases. The CDR3 runs to 14 residues. With V trimmed by 6 bases and J by 3 bases, 9 bases remained unmatched. Per germline, CDR1 SQVTM and CDR2 ANQGSEA. CDR3 bases: TGCAGCGTCTCCCCCCAGGGGGCAGACTATGGCTACACCTTC. Protein sequence: CSVSPQGADYGYTF.

The rearrangement links TRBV14 to TRBJ1-5; D gene unclear. The CDR3 runs 15 residues. V was cut by 0 bases and J by 5 bases, with 11 bases left in between. Germline V gene sequence: CDR1 SGHDN, CDR2 FVKESK. Here the CDR3 DNA reads TGTGCCAGCAGCCAAGACTGGCAGTCCGATCAGCCCCAGCATTTT. Translation: CASSQDWQSDQPQHF.